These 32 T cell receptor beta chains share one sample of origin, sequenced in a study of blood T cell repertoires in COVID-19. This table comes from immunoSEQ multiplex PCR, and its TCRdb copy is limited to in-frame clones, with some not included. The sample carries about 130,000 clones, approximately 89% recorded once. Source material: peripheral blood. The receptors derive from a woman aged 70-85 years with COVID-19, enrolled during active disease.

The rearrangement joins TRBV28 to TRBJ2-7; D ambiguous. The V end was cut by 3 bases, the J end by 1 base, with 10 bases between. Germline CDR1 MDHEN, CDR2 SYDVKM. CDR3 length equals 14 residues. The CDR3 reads CASSFGQVSYEQYF. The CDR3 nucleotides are TGTGCCAGCAGTTTTGGCCAGGTTTCCTACGAGCAGTACTTC.

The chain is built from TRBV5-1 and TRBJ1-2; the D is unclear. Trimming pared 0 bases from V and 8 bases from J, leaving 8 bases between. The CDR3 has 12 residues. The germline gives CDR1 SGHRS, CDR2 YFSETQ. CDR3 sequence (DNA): TGCGCCAGCAGCTTGGGGAGGAGGGGCTACACCTTC. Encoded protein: CASSLGRRGYTF.

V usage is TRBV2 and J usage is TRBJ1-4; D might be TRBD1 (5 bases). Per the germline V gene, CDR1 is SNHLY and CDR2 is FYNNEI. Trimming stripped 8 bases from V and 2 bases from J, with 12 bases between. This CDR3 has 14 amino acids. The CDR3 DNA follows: TGTGCCAGCCAGGAGGGGAGGACTAATGAAAAACTGTTTTTT. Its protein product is CASQEGRTNEKLFF.

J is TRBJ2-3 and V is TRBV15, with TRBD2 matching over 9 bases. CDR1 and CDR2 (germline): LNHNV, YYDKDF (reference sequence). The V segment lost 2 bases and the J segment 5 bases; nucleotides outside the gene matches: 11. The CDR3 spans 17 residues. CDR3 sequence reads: CATSRPGAGGVVDTQYF. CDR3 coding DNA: TGTGCCACCAGCAGACCTGGCGCGGGGGGGGTAGTAGATACGCAGTATTTT.

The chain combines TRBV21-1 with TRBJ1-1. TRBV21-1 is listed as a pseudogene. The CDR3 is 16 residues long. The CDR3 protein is CASSKIGSDRNTEAFF. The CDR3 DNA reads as TGTGCCAGCAGCAAGATCGGGAGCGACCGAAACACTGAAGCTTTCTTT.

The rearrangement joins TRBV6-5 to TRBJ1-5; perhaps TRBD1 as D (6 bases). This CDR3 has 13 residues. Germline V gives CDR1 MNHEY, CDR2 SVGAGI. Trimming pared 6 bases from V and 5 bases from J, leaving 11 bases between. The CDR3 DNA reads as TGTGCCAGCAGAACAGGGCGAGATCAGCCCCAGCATTTT. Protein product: CASRTGRDQPQHF.

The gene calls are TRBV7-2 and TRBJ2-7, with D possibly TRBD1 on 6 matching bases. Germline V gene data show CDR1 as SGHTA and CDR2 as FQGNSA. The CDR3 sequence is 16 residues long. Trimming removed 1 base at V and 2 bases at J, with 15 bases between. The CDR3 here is CASSLVVRGITYEQYF. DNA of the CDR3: TGTGCCAGCAGCTTAGTAGTCAGGGGAATTACCTACGAGCAGTACTTC.

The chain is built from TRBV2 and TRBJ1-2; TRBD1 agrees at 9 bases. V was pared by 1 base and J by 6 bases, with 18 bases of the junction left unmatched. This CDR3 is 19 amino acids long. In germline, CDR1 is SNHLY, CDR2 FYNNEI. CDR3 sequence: CASSEGASSPGQGLNGYTF. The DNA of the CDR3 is TGTGCCAGCAGTGAAGGCGCATCTTCACCGGGACAGGGCCTAAATGGCTACACCTTC. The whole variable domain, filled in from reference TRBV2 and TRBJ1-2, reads EPEVTQTPSHQVTQMGQEVILRCVPISNHLYFYWYRQILGQKVEFLVSFYNNEISEKSEIFDDQFSVERPDGSNFTLKIRSTKLEDSAMYFCASSEGASSPGQGLNGYTFGSGTRLTVV.

Here the CDR3 reads CSARIQNGYTF. CDR3 in DNA: TGCAGTGCTAGGATACAGAATGGCTACACCTTC. The chain joins TRBV20-1 to TRBJ1-2; D ambiguous. The CDR3 is made up of 11 amino acids. V shed 3 bases and J shed 6 bases, with 8 bases lying between them. Germline V gives CDR1 DFQATT, CDR2 SNEGSKA (reference sequence).

CDR3 sequence (DNA): TGTGCCAGTAGATGGGACAAAGTCACTGAAGCTTTCTTT. Translating gives CASRWDKVTEAFF. J is TRBJ1-1 and V is TRBV19; tentatively, D is TRBD1 (6 bases). Germline V gene sequence: CDR1 LNHDA, CDR2 SQIVND (reference sequence). V lost 6 bases, J lost 4 bases, and 12 bases lay in between. The CDR3 has 13 residues. The complete variable domain, with remaining parts taken from reference TRBV19 and TRBJ1-1, reads DGGITQSPKYLFRKEGQNVTLSCEQNLNHDAMYWYRQDPGQGLRLIYYSQIVNDFQKGDIAEGYSVSREKKESFPLTVTSAQKNPTAFYLCASRWDKVTEAFFGQGTRLTVV.

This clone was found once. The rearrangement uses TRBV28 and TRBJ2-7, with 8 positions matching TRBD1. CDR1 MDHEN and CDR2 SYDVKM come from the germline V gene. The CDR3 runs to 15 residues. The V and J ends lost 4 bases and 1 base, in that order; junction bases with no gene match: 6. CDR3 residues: CASSSHGQGSYEQYF. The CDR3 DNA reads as TGTGCCAGCAGTTCCCACGGACAGGGTTCCTACGAGCAGTACTTC.

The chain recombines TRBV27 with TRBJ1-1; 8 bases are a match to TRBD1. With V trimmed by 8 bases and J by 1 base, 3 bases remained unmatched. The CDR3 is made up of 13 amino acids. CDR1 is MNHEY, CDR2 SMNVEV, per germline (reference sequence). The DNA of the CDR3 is TGTGCCAGCTATGGACAGGGGAACACTGAAGCTTTCTTT. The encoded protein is CASYGQGNTEAFF.

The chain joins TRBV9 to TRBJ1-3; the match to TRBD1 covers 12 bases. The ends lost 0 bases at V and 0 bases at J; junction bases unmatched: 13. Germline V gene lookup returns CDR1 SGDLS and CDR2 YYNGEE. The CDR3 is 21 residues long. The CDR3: CASSVATGTGGIYSSGNTIYF. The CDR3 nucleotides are TGTGCCAGCAGCGTAGCTACCGGGACAGGGGGCATCTACAGCTCTGGAAACACCATATATTTT.

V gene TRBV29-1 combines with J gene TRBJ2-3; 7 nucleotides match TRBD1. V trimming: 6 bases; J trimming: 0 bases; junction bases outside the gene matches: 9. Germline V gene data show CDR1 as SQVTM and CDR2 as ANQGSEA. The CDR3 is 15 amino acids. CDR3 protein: CSVRTGTESTDTQYF. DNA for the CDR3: TGCAGCGTGCGAACCGGGACAGAGAGCACAGATACGCAGTATTTT.

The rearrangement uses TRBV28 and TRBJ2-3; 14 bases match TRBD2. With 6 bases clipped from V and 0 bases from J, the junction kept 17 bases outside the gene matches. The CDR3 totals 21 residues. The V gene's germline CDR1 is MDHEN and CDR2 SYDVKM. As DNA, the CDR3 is TGTGCCAGCAGACCTTACGCGAGGACTAGCGGGGGGTTTACTAGCACAGATACGCAGTATTTT. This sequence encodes CASRPYARTSGGFTSTDTQYF. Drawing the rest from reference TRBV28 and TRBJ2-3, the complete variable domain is DVKVTQSSRYLVKRTGEKVFLECVQDMDHENMFWYRQDPGLGLRLIYFSYDVKMKEKGDIPEGYSVSREKKERFSLILESASTNQTSMYLCASRPYARTSGGFTSTDTQYFGPGTRLTVL.

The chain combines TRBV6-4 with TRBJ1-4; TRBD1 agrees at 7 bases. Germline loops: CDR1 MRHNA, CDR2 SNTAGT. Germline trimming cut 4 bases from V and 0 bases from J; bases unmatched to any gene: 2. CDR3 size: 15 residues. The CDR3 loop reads CASSAGTATNEKLFF. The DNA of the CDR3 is TGTGCCAGCAGTGCCGGGACAGCAACTAATGAAAAACTGTTTTTT.

CDR3 nucleotide sequence: TGTGCCAGCAGTTACTCGGTCGTAGCAGAGACCCAGTACTTC. Amino acids: CASSYSVVAETQYF. This chain uses TRBV6-2 or TRBV6-3 with TRBJ2-5; D not resolved. CDR3 length: 14 residues. The V end lost 0 bases, the J end lost 4 bases, and 9 bases lay between the germline ends. Germline V lookup: CDR1 MNHEY, CDR2 SVGEGT.

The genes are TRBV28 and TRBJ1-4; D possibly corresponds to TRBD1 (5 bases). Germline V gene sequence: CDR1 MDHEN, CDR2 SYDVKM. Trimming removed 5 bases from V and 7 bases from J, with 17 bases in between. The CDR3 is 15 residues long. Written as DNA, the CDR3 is TGTGCCAGCAGTAGAGGGGAGGGAGGCGTTGAAAAACTGTTTTTT. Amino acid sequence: CASSRGEGGVEKLFF.

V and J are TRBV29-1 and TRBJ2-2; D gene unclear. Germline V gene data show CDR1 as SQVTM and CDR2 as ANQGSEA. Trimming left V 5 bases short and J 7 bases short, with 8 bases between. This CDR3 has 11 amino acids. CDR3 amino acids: CSVTVGGELFF. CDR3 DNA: TGCAGCGTTACAGTGGGCGGGGAGCTGTTTTTT.

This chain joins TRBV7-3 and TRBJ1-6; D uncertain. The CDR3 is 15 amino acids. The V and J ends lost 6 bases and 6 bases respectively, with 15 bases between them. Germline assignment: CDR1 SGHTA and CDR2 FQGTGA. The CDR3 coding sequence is TGTGCCAGCAGTCTACACCCCCCGGGTAATTCACCCCTCCACTTT. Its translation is CASSLHPPGNSPLHF.

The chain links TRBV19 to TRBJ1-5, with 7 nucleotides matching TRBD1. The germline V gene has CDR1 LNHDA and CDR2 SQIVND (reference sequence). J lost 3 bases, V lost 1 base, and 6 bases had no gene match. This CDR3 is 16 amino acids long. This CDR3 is CASSIGSRGFNQPQHF. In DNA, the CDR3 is TGTGCCAGTAGTATAGGTTCCAGGGGGTTCAATCAGCCCCAGCATTTT. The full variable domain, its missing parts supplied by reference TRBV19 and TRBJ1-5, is DGGITQSPKYLFRKEGQNVTLSCEQNLNHDAMYWYRQDPGQGLRLIYYSQIVNDFQKGDIAEGYSVSREKKESFPLTVTSAQKNPTAFYLCASSIGSRGFNQPQHFGDGTRLSIL.

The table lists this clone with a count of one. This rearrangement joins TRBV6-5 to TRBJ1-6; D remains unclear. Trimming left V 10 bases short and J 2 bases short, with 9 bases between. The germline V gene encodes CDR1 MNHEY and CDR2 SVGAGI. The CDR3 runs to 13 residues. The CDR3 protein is CATPSTYNSPLHF. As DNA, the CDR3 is TGTGCCACCCCGAGTACCTATAATTCACCCCTCCACTTT.

The CDR3 sequence: CASKIDRGYQETQYF. DNA of the CDR3: TGTGCCAGCAAAATAGACAGGGGGTACCAAGAGACCCAGTACTTC. The V call is TRBV27, the J call TRBJ2-5; 9 nucleotides align to TRBD1. The CDR3 is made up of 15 amino acids. Germline V gives CDR1 MNHEY, CDR2 SMNVEV (reference sequence). V lost 7 bases, J lost 0 bases, and 6 bases stayed unmatched.

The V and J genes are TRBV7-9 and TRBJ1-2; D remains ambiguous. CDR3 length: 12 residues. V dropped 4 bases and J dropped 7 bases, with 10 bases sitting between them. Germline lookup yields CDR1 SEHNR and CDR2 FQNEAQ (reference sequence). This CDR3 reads CASSWERGGYTF. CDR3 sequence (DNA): TGTGCCAGCAGCTGGGAGCGCGGTGGCTACACCTTC.

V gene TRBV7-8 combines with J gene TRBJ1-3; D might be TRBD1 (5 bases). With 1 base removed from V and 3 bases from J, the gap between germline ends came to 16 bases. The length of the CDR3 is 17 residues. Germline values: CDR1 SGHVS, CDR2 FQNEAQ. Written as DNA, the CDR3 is TGTGCCAGCAGCTTAGAATTTCCAGGGCTTATTGGAAACACCATATATTTT. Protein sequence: CASSLEFPGLIGNTIYF.

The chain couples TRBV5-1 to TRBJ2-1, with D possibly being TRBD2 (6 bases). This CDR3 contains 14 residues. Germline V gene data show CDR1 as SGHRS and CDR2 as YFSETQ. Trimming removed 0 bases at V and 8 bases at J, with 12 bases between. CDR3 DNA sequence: TGCGCCAGCAGCTTGGGGGCTAGCGACCATGAGCAGTTCTTC. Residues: CASSLGASDHEQFF.

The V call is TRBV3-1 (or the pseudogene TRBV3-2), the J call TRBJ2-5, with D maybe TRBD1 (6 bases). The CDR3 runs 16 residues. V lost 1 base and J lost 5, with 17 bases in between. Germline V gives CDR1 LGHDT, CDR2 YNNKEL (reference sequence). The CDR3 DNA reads TGTGCCAGCAGCCAAGGCCTACTAGGGGGTGGGGAGACCCAGTACTTC. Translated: CASSQGLLGGGETQYF.

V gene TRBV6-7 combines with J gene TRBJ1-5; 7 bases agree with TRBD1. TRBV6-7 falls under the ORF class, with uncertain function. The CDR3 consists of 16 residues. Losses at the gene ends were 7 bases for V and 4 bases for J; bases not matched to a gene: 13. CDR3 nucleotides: TGTGCCAGCATCCCAAGGACGGGACAGAAGAATCAGCCCCAGCATTTT. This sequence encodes CASIPRTGQKNQPQHF.

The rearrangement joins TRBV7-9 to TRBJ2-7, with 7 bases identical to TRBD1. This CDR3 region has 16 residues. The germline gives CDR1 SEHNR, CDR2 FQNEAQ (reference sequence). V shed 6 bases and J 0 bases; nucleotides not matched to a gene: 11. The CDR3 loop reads CASRDTGAQSSYEQYF. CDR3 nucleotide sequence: TGTGCCAGCAGAGATACAGGGGCCCAAAGCTCCTACGAGCAGTACTTC. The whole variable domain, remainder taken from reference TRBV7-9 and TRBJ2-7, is DTGVSQNPRHKITKRGQNVTFRCDPISEHNRLYWYRQTLGQGPEFLTYFQNEAQLEKSRLLSDRFSAERPKGSFSTLEIQRTEQGDSAMYLCASRDTGAQSSYEQYFGPGTRLTVT.

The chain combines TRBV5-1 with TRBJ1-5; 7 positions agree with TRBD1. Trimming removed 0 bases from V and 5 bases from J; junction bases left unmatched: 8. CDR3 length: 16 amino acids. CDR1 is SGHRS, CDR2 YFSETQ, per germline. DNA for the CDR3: TGCGCCAGCAGCTTGGGTGACAGGGAAGGGGATCAGCCCCAGCATTTT. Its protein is CASSLGDREGDQPQHF.

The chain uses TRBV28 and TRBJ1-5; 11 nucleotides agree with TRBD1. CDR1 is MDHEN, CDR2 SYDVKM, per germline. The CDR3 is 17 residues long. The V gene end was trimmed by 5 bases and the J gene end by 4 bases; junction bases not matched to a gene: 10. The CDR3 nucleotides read TGTGCCAGCAGTCCCTGGTTGGGACAGGGGGAAAATCAGCCCCAGCATTTT. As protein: CASSPWLGQGENQPQHF.

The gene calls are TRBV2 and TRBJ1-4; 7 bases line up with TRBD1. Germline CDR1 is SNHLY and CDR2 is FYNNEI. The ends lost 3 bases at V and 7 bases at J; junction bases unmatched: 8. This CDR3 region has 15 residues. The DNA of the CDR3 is TGTGCCAGCAGTGATTTGCAGGGGGTGGGTGAAAAACTGTTTTTT. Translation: CASSDLQGVGEKLFF.